This is a list of T cell receptor beta chains from one sample in a study of identical twins. TCRdb fed the 5' RACE reads into MiXCR, producing one record per CDR3 protein. The top ten clones hold roughly 1.5% of a sample with under 900,000 distinct CDR3 sequences, roughly 12% of them seen once. These data are also associated with another study on yellow fever vaccine responses in identical twins.

The sample comprised PBMCs. The receptor source for this set is a woman aged 18-29 years in good health. CDR3s include the opening cysteine and the closing phenylalanine or tryptophan. D genes are given only for firm matches. Expanded clones are given a class, and other clones once, few, many or no size at all.

v_call: TRBV28
d_call: TRBD1
j_call: TRBJ2-5
clone_size: NA
cdr3_aa: CASSLEQGGQETQYF
cdr3_nt: TGTGCCAGCAGTCTCGAACAGGGGGGTCAAGAGACCCAGTACTTC

v_call: TRBV5-1
d_call: TRBD2
j_call: TRBJ2-4
clone_size: NA
cdr3_aa: CASSFREGRDIQYF
cdr3_nt: TGCGCCAGCAGCTTCCGGGAGGGTAGGGACATTCAGTACTTC

v_call: TRBV15
d_call: NA
j_call: TRBJ1-4
clone_size: many
cdr3_aa: CATSRDKGVEKLFF
cdr3_nt: TGTGCCACCAGCAGAGATAAAGGGGTTGAAAAACTGTTTTTT

v_call: TRBV5-6
d_call: TRBD2
j_call: TRBJ2-7
clone_size: NA
cdr3_aa: CASSILAEPYEQYF
cdr3_nt: TGTGCCAGCAGCATACTAGCGGAGCCCTACGAGCAGTACTTC

v_call: TRBV11-2
d_call: TRBD2
j_call: TRBJ2-3
clone_size: NA
cdr3_aa: CASSLMTVYGGTGNTQYF
cdr3_nt: TGTGCCAGCAGCTTAATGACGGTTTACGGGGGGACCGGGAATACGCAGTATTTT

v_call: TRBV9
d_call: NA
j_call: TRBJ2-2
clone_size: few
cdr3_aa: CASSPHITGELFF
cdr3_nt: TGTGCCAGCAGCCCCCATATCACCGGGGAGCTGTTTTTT

v_call: TRBV5-8
d_call: NA
j_call: TRBJ1-5
clone_size: few
cdr3_aa: CASSFILQGFQPQHF
cdr3_nt: TGTGCCAGCAGCTTCATCCTTCAGGGATTTCAGCCCCAGCATTTT

v_call: TRBV12-3/TRBV12-4
d_call: TRBD1
j_call: TRBJ2-1
clone_size: few
cdr3_aa: CASTSQDRYYNEQFF
cdr3_nt: TGTGCCAGCACCTCCCAGGACAGGTACTACAATGAGCAGTTCTTC

v_call: TRBV6-1
d_call: NA
j_call: TRBJ2-2
clone_size: NA
cdr3_aa: CATLDRVNTGELFF
cdr3_nt: TGTGCCACCCTGGACAGAGTCAACACCGGGGAGCTGTTTTTT

v_call: TRBV10-2
d_call: NA
j_call: TRBJ2-3
clone_size: NA
cdr3_aa: CASSESWLTDTQYF
cdr3_nt: TGCGCCAGCAGTGAGTCGTGGTTAACAGATACGCAGTATTTT

v_call: TRBV29-1
d_call: TRBD1
j_call: TRBJ2-3
clone_size: few
cdr3_aa: CSVETPGQGAGDTQYF
cdr3_nt: TGCAGCGTTGAAACCCCGGGACAGGGGGCGGGAGATACGCAGTATTTT

v_call: TRBV27
d_call: TRBD2
j_call: TRBJ2-7
clone_size: NA
cdr3_aa: CASSLSSGSSGEQYF
cdr3_nt: TGTGCCAGCAGTTTATCTAGCGGGAGTTCCGGTGAGCAGTACTTC

v_call: TRBV7-9
d_call: NA
j_call: TRBJ2-2
clone_size: few
cdr3_aa: CASSLGDIRTGELFF
cdr3_nt: TGTGCCAGCAGCTTAGGGGACATTCGAACCGGGGAGCTGTTTTTT

v_call: TRBV4-1
d_call: TRBD1
j_call: TRBJ1-2
clone_size: many
cdr3_aa: CASSRERDSTNYGYTF
cdr3_nt: TGCGCCAGCAGCCGGGAGCGGGACAGCACCAACTATGGCTACACCTTC

v_call: TRBV2
d_call: TRBD2
j_call: TRBJ2-3
clone_size: NA
cdr3_aa: CASSPWRGSTDTQYF
cdr3_nt: TGTGCCAGCAGTCCTTGGCGGGGGAGCACAGATACGCAGTATTTT

v_call: TRBV6-5
d_call: NA
j_call: TRBJ2-1
clone_size: NA
cdr3_aa: CASSYMEGAEQYNEQFF
cdr3_nt: TGTGCCAGCAGTTACATGGAGGGGGCAGAACAATACAATGAGCAGTTCTTC

v_call: TRBV29-1
d_call: NA
j_call: TRBJ2-7
clone_size: NA
cdr3_aa: CSVYLDSFYEQYF
cdr3_nt: TGCAGCGTTTACCTGGACAGTTTCTACGAGCAGTACTTC

v_call: TRBV28
d_call: TRBD1
j_call: TRBJ1-1
clone_size: NA
cdr3_aa: CASSSPLTGTDEAFF
cdr3_nt: TGTGCCAGCAGTTCCCCCCTCACAGGGACAGATGAAGCTTTCTTT

v_call: TRBV7-9
d_call: NA
j_call: TRBJ1-4
clone_size: NA
cdr3_aa: CASSFSGLIEKLFF
cdr3_nt: TGTGCCAGCAGCTTCTCAGGGTTGATTGAAAAACTGTTTTTT

v_call: TRBV7-2
d_call: NA
j_call: TRBJ2-2
clone_size: NA
cdr3_aa: CASSLYYTGELFF
cdr3_nt: TGTGCCAGCAGCTTATATTACACCGGGGAGCTGTTTTTT

v_call: TRBV3-1
d_call: TRBD1
j_call: TRBJ1-6
clone_size: many
cdr3_aa: CASGQGQLNSPLHF
cdr3_nt: TGTGCCAGCGGACAGGGGCAACTTAATTCACCCCTCCACTTT

v_call: TRBV4-2
d_call: NA
j_call: TRBJ1-1
clone_size: few
cdr3_aa: CASSQDPVEGLNTEAFF
cdr3_nt: TGTGCCAGCAGCCAAGATCCCGTTGAGGGGCTGAACACTGAAGCTTTCTTT

v_call: TRBV14
d_call: NA
j_call: TRBJ1-1
clone_size: NA
cdr3_aa: CASSQDTVTEAFF
cdr3_nt: TGTGCCAGCAGCCAAGATACGGTGACTGAAGCTTTCTTT

v_call: TRBV9
d_call: NA
j_call: TRBJ2-7
clone_size: few
cdr3_aa: CASSVEGQREQYF
cdr3_nt: TGTGCCAGCAGCGTCGAAGGACAGCGGGAGCAGTACTTC

v_call: TRBV7-7
d_call: TRBD2
j_call: TRBJ2-1
clone_size: many
cdr3_aa: CASSLLAGGSYNEQFF
cdr3_nt: TGTGCCAGCAGCTTATTGGCGGGGGGTTCCTACAATGAGCAGTTCTTC

v_call: TRBV7-2
d_call: NA
j_call: TRBJ2-7
clone_size: few
cdr3_aa: CASSHKAPHGEQYF
cdr3_nt: TGTGCCAGCAGTCACAAGGCCCCCCACGGCGAGCAGTACTTC

v_call: TRBV7-3
d_call: NA
j_call: TRBJ2-2
clone_size: few
cdr3_aa: CASSLWGPQTGELFF
cdr3_nt: TGTGCCAGCAGCTTATGGGGACCCCAGACCGGGGAGCTGTTTTTT

v_call: TRBV20-1
d_call: TRBD1
j_call: TRBJ2-1
clone_size: NA
cdr3_aa: CSANFLGTGHGKEQFF
cdr3_nt: TGCAGTGCCAATTTTCTCGGGACAGGGCATGGGAAAGAGCAGTTCTTC

v_call: TRBV20-1
d_call: NA
j_call: TRBJ2-7
clone_size: NA
cdr3_aa: CSARDDTSYEQYF
cdr3_nt: TGCAGTGCTAGAGATGATACCAGCTACGAGCAGTACTTC

v_call: TRBV20-1
d_call: NA
j_call: TRBJ2-7
clone_size: NA
cdr3_aa: CSARDSQGVYEQYF
cdr3_nt: TGCAGTGCTAGAGATTCCCAGGGTGTATACGAGCAGTACTTC

v_call: TRBV4-1
d_call: TRBD1
j_call: TRBJ1-6
clone_size: many
cdr3_aa: CASSQEGQGVSPLHF
cdr3_nt: TGCGCCAGCAGCCAAGAGGGACAGGGGGTTTCACCCCTCCACTTT

v_call: TRBV24-1
d_call: TRBD1
j_call: TRBJ2-3
clone_size: NA
cdr3_aa: CATGSRQGGTDTQYF
cdr3_nt: TGTGCCACCGGATCCCGGCAGGGGGGCACAGATACGCAGTATTTT

v_call: TRBV6-1
d_call: TRBD1
j_call: TRBJ1-6
clone_size: few
cdr3_aa: CASNKAGQGNSPLHF
cdr3_nt: TGTGCCAGCAATAAAGCGGGACAGGGTAATTCACCCCTCCACTTT

v_call: TRBV20-1
d_call: TRBD1
j_call: TRBJ2-1
clone_size: NA
cdr3_aa: CSARAAGQGTNEQFF
cdr3_nt: TGCAGTGCTAGAGCCGCGGGACAGGGTACCAATGAGCAGTTCTTC

v_call: TRBV10-3
d_call: NA
j_call: TRBJ2-1
clone_size: many
cdr3_aa: CAIKAGIYNEQFF
cdr3_nt: TGTGCCATCAAGGCGGGGATCTACAATGAGCAGTTCTTC

v_call: TRBV18
d_call: NA
j_call: TRBJ2-7
clone_size: few
cdr3_aa: CASSLPTVQYEQYF
cdr3_nt: TGTGCCAGCTCACTGCCGACAGTCCAATACGAGCAGTACTTC

v_call: TRBV3-1
d_call: NA
j_call: TRBJ2-7
clone_size: many
cdr3_aa: CASSARSYEQYF
cdr3_nt: TGTGCCAGCAGCGCACGGAGTTACGAGCAGTACTTC